Below, 5 T cell receptor beta chains from the same sample are listed, as sequenced in a study of CD8+CD57+ T cells in acquired aplastic anemia. An expansion of CD8+CD57+ cells by flow cytometry had been shown in patients chosen for sequencing. TCR beta VDJ and CDR3 were profiled, and genomic DNA was the template. TCRdb reanalysed the reads using MiXCR and keeps one entry per CDR3 protein. The sample lists 150,000 or so distinct CDR3 sequences, less than 60% occurring once. The sequenced sample was sorted CD4+, CD8+, or CD8+CD57+ T cells (not recorded which) from PBMCs. Source of these receptors: a human donor with aplastic anemia.

This clonotype occurred many times. V gene TRBV5-1 combines with J gene TRBJ2-3; 11 nucleotides line up with TRBD1. V shed 4 bases and J 1 base; nucleotides not matched to a gene: 5. The CDR3 sequence is 16 residues long. CDR1 and CDR2 from the germline V gene are SGHRS and YFSETQ. This chain's CDR3 is CASSVGTGGGTDTQYF. The DNA for the CDR3 is TGCGCCAGCAGCGTCGGGACAGGGGGGGGCACAGATACGCAGTATTTT.

The chain links TRBV9 to TRBJ2-3, with TRBD1 matching 9 bases. CDR3 length equals 13 residues. Germline CDR1 reads SGDLS; CDR2 reads YYNGEE. V gave up 4 bases and J gave up 6 bases; unmatched junction bases: 3. The CDR3 sequence is CASSQGTGDTQYF. The CDR3 DNA reads TGTGCCAGCAGCCAGGGGACAGGGGATACGCAGTATTTT.

This clonotype showed up many times. The V gene is TRBV10-3, the J gene TRBJ2-7; unclear D gene. Germline CDR1 is ENHRY and CDR2 is SYGVKD. The CDR3 runs 14 residues. With 2 bases removed from V and 0 bases from J, the gap between germline ends came to 8 bases. CDR3 nucleotide sequence: TGTGCCATCAGTGAGGGGTCAAGCTCCTACGAGCAGTACTTC. This encodes CAISEGSSSYEQYF.

As for this clonotype: A much larger clone is a single base away; this may be a read error. The CDR3 protein is CASGGKSGNTIYF. DNA of the CDR3: TGTGCCAGCGGCGGGAAGTCTGGAAACACCATATATTTT. The J gene is TRBJ1-3, the V gene TRBV9; D unclear. Trimming removed 7 bases at V and 1 base at J, with 9 bases between. Looked up from germline, CDR1 is SGDLS and CDR2 is YYNGEE. This CDR3 spans 13 amino acids.

The J gene is TRBJ2-3, the V gene TRBV6-1; tentatively, D is TRBD1 (7 bases). The CDR3 runs 16 residues. The V gene lost 7 bases and the J gene lost 2 bases, with 19 bases spanning the gap. CDR1 is MNHNS and CDR2 is SASEGT in the germline V gene. The CDR3 nucleotides are TGTGCCAGCACCCACGGAGGGGGCCCTCCCACAGATACGCAGTATTTT. Protein product: CASTHGGGPPTDTQYF.